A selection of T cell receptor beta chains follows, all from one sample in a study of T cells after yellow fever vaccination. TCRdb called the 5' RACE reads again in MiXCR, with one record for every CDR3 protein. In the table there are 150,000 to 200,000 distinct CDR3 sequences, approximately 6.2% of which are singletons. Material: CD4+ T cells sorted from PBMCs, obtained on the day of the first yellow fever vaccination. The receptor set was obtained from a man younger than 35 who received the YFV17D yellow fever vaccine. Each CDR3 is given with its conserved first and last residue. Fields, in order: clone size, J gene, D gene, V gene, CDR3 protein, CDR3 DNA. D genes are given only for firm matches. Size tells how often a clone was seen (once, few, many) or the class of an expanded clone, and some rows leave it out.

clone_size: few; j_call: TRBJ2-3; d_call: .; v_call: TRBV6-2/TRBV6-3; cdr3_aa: CASSYLSSLTDTQYF; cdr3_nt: TGTGCCAGCAGTTACTTATCCTCTCTCACGGATACGCAGTATTTT
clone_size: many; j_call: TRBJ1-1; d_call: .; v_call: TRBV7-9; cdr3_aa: CASSSGRTEAFF; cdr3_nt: TGTGCCAGCAGCTCCGGCCGGACTGAAGCTTTCTTT
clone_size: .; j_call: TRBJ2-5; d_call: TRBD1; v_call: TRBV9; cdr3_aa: CASSMGQGAEETQYF; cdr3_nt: TGTGCCAGCAGCATGGGACAGGGGGCGGAAGAGACCCAGTACTTC
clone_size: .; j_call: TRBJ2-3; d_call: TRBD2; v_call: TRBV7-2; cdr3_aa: CASSLVGGGACDTQYF; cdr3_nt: TGTGCCAGCAGCTTAGTTGGCGGGGGGGCCTGTGATACGCAGTATTTT
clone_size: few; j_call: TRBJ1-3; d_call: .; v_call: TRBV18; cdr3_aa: CASSPLAGSGNTIYF; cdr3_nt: TGTGCCAGCTCACCTCTCGCGGGTTCTGGAAACACCATATATTTT
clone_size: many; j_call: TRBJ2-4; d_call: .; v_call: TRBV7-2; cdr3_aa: CASSRPVPKNIQYF; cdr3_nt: TGTGCCAGCAGCCGACCGGTTCCCAAAAACATTCAGTACTTC
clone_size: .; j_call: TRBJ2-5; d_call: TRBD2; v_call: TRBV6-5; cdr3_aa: CASSYSNPAGGETQYF; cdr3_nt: TGTGCCAGCAGTTACTCGAATCCAGCGGGGGGAGAGACCCAGTACTTC
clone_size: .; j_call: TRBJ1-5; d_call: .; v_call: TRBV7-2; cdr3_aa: CASSATMEIAPQHF; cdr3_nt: TGTGCCAGCAGCGCTACCATGGAGATCGCGCCCCAGCATTTT
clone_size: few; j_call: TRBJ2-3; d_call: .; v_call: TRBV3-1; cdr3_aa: CASSPWGVGTDTQYF; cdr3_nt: TGTGCCAGCAGTCCGTGGGGGGTTGGCACAGATACGCAGTATTTT
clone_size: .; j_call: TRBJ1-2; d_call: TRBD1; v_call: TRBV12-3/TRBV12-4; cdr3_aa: CASSLDPGGEYYGYTF; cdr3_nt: TGTGCCAGCAGTTTAGACCCAGGGGGCGAGTACTATGGCTACACCTTC
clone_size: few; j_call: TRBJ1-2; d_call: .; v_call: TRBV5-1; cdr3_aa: CASRGTVTSNGYTF; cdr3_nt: TGCGCCAGCAGGGGGACGGTCACCTCTAATGGCTACACCTTC
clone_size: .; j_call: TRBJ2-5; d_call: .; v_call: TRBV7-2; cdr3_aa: CASSDPGTNQETQYF; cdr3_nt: TGTGCCAGCAGCGACCCCGGGACCAACCAAGAGACCCAGTACTTC
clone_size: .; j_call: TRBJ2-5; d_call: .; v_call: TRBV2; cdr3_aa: CASSSDEETQYF; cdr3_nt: TGTGCCAGTTCTAGCGATGAAGAGACCCAGTACTTC
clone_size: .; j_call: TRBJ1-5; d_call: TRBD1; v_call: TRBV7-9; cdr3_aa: CASSFDREVQPQHF; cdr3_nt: TGTGCCAGCAGCTTCGACAGGGAGGTTCAGCCCCAGCATTTT
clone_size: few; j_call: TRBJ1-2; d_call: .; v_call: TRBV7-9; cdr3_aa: CASSPGGDGTGYTF; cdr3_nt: TGTGCCAGCAGCCCCGGGGGGGATGGGACCGGCTACACCTTC
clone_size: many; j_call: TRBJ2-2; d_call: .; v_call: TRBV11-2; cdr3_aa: CASSSSFAPNTGELFF; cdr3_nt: TGTGCCAGCAGCTCCAGTTTCGCCCCGAACACCGGGGAGCTGTTTTTT
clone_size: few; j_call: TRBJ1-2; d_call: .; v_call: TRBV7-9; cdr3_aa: CASSSERVYGYTF; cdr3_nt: TGTGCCAGCAGCTCTGAGCGGGTTTATGGCTACACCTTC
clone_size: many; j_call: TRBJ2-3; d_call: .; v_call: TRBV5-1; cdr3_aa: CASGAGSTDTQYF; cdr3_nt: TGCGCCAGCGGCGCGGGGAGCACAGATACGCAGTATTTT
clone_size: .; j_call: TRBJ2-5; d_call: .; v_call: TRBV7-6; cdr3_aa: CASSPPINRGVETQYF; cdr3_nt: TGTGCCAGCAGTCCTCCGATTAATCGGGGTGTTGAGACCCAGTACTTC
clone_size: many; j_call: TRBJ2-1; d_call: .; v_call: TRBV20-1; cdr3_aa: CSAGPRGVYNEQFF; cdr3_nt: TGCAGTGCTGGGCCCAGGGGGGTCTACAATGAGCAGTTCTTC
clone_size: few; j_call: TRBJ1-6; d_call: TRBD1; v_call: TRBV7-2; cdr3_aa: CASSLSGQGSHNSPLHF; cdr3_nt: TGTGCCAGCAGCTTATCGGGACAGGGGTCCCATAATTCACCCCTCCACTTT
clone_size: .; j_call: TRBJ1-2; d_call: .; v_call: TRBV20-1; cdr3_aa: CSARDAGTYYGYTF; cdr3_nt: TGCAGTGCTAGAGATGCGGGGACTTACTATGGCTACACCTTC
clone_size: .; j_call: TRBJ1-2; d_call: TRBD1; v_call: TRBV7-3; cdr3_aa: CASSLTGQETMNYGYTF; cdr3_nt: TGTGCCAGCAGCTTAACAGGACAGGAGACAATGAACTATGGCTACACCTTC
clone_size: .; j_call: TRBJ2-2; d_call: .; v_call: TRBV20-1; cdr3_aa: CSARDIWGSRRTGELFF; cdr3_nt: TGCAGTGCTAGAGATATTTGGGGGTCCCGACGTACCGGGGAGCTGTTTTTT
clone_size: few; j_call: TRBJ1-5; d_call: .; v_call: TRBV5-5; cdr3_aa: CASSLASLTFAPQHF; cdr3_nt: TGTGCCAGCAGTCTGGCGTCCCTCACTTTTGCGCCCCAGCATTTT
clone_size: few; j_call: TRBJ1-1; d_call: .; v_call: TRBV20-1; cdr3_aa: CSAMGGQNTEAFF; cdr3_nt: TGCAGTGCGATGGGGGGACAGAACACTGAAGCTTTCTTT
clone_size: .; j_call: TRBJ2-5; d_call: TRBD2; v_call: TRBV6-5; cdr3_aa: CASSYSGGAETQYF; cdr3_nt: TGTGCCAGCAGTTACAGCGGGGGGGCAGAGACCCAGTACTTC
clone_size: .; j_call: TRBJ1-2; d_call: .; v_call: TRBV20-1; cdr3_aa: CSARTQGLVGGYTF; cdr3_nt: TGCAGTGCTAGGACACAGGGTCTCGTGGGAGGCTACACCTTC
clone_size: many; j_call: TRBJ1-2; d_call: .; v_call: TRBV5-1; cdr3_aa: CASSPRGDGGYTF; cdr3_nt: TGCGCCAGCAGCCCTAGGGGGGACGGTGGCTACACCTTC
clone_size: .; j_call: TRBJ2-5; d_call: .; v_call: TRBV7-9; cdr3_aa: CASRQEETQYF; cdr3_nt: TGTGCCAGCAGACAGGAGGAGACCCAGTACTTC
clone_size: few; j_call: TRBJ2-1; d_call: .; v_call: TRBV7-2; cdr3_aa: CASSRRGGPSYNEQFF; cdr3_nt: TGTGCCAGCAGCCGCCGAGGGGGTCCTTCCTACAATGAGCAGTTCTTC
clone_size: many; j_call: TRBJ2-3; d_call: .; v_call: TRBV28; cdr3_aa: CASSRQPSTDTQYF; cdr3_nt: TGTGCCAGCAGCCGTCAACCTAGCACAGATACGCAGTATTTT
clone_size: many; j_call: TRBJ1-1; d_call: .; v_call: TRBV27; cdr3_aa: CASGSQDNTEAFF; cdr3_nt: TGTGCCAGCGGGTCCCAGGACAACACTGAAGCTTTCTTT
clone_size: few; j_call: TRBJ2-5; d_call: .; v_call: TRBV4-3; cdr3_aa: CASSQGPVRETQYF; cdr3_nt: TGCGCCAGCAGCCAAGGCCCCGTCCGAGAGACCCAGTACTTC
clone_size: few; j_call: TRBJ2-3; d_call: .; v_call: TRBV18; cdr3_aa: CASSPPLSFTDTQYF; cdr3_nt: TGTGCCAGCTCACCACCGCTCAGTTTCACAGATACGCAGTATTTT
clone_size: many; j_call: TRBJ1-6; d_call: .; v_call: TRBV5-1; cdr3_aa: CASSFSTGQSPLHF; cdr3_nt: TGCGCCAGCAGCTTTTCTACAGGTCAGTCACCCCTCCACTTT
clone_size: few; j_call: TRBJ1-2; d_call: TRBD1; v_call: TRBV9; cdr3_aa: CASSAGTVLYGYTF; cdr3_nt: TGTGCCAGCAGCGCAGGGACAGTCCTCTATGGCTACACCTTC
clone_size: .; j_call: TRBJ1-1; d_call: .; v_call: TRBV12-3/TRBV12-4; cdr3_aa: CASSLRVPNTEAFF; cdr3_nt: TGTGCCAGCAGCTTACGGGTTCCCAACACTGAAGCTTTCTTT
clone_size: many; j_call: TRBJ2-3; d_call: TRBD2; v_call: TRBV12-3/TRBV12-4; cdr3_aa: CASSLIGSGGADTQYF; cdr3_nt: TGTGCCAGCAGTTTAATTGGTAGCGGGGGGGCAGATACGCAGTATTTT
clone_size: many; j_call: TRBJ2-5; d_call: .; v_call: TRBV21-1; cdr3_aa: CASSPRFWGGRETQYF; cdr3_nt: TGTGCCAGCAGCCCCCGTTTTTGGGGGGGCCGGGAGACCCAGTACTTC
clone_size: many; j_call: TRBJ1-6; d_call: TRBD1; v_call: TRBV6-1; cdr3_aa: CASSEFTGAYDSPLHF; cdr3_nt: TGTGCCAGCAGTGAATTCACAGGGGCTTATGATTCACCCCTCCACTTT
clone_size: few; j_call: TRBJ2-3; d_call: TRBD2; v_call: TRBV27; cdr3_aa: CASWRGGRGTQYF; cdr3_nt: TGTGCCAGCTGGCGGGGGGGCCGTGGTACGCAGTATTTT